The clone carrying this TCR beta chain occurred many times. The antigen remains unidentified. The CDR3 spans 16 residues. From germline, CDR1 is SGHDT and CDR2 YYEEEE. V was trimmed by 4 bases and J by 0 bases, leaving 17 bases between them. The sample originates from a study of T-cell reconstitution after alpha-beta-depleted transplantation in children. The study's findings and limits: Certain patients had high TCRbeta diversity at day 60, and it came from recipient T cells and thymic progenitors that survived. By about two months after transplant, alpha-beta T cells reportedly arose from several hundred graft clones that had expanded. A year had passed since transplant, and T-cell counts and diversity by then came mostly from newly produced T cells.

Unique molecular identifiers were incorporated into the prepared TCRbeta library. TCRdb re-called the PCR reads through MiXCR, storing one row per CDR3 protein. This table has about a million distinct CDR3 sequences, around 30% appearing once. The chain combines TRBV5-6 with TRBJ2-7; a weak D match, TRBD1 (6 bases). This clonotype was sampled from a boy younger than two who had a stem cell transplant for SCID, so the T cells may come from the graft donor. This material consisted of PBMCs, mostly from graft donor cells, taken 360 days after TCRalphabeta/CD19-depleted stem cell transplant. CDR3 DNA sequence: TGTGCCAGCAGCCCTGGGGTAGGGGGTCTCTCCTACGAGCAGTACTTC. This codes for CASSPGVGGLSYEQYF. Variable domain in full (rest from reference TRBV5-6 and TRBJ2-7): DAGVTQSPTHLIKTRGQQVTLRCSPKSGHDTVSWYQQALGQGPQFIFQYYEEEERQRGNFPDRFSGHQFPNYSSELNVNALLLGDSALYLCASSPGVGGLSYEQYFGPGTRLTVT.